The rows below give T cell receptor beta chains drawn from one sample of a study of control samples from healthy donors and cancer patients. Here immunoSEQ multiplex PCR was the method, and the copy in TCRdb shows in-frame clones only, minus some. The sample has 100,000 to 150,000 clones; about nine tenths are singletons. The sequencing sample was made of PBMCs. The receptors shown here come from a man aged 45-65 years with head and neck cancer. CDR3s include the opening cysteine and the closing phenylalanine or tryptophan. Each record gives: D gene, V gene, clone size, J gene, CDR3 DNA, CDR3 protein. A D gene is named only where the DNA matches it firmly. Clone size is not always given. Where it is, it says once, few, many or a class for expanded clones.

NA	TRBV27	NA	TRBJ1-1	TGTGCCAGCAGTTTTATCCTGAACACTGAAGCTTTCTTT	CASSFILNTEAFF
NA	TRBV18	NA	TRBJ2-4	TGTGCCAGCTCACCGGGACTTTTAGCCAAAAACATTCAGTACTTC	CASSPGLLAKNIQYF
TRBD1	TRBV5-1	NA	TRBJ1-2	TGCGCCAGCAGCTTGTTTCCCGACAGGGATGGCTACACCTTC	CASSLFPDRDGYTF
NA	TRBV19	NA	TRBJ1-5	TGTGCCAGTAGTATGACAGCGGGGCAGCCCCAGCATTTT	CASSMTAGQPQHF
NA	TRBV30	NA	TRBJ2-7	TGTGCCTGGAGGAGGGGTAATACGTTTGAGCAGTACTTC	CAWRRGNTFEQYF
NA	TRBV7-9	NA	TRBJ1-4	TGTGCCAGCGGCCAACAGGGTTCGAATGAAAAACTGTTTTTT	CASGQQGSNEKLFF
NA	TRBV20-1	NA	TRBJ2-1	TGCAGTGCTAGTAGGCAGCGGTACAATGAGCAGTTCTTC	CSASRQRYNEQFF
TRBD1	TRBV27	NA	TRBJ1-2	TGTGCCAGCAGTTTACTCCCGGGACAGGGGACCTATGGCTACACCTTC	CASSLLPGQGTYGYTF
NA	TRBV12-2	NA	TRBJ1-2	TGTGCAAGTCGCCAAAACCAGGGAGGCCTCTATGGCTACACCTTC	CASRQNQGGLYGYTF
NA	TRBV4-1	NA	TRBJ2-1	TGCGCCAGCAGCACTGAGGGGACGGTTTACAATGAGCAGTTCTTC	CASSTEGTVYNEQFF
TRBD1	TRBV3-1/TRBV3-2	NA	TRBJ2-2	TGTGCCAGCAGCCCCACAGGGGGCGCTTACACCGGGGAGCTGTTTTTT	CASSPTGGAYTGELFF
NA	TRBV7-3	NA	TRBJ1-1	TGTGCCAGCAGCTCGACAGTTAACACTGAAGCTTTCTTT	CASSSTVNTEAFF
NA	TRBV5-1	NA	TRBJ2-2	TGCGCCAGCAGCGTCGAGGAGGGCGGGGAGCTGTTTTTT	CASSVEEGGELFF
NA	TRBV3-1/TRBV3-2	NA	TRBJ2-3	TGTGCCAGCAGCCCGACCTCCCGTGGGAGCACAGATACGCAGTATTTT	CASSPTSRGSTDTQYF
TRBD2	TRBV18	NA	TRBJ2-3	TGTGCCAGCTCACCCTCAACTAGCGGGATAGATACGCAGTATTTT	CASSPSTSGIDTQYF
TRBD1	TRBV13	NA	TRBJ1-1	TGTGCCAGCAGCCCCCCGGGACAGGGGTTTGCTGAAGCTTTCTTT	CASSPPGQGFAEAFF
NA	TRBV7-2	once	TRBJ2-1	TGTGCCAGCAGCCCCCCCCTAGGGCTCCCCCAGACAGGCGAGCAGTTCTTC	CASSPPLGLPQTGEQFF
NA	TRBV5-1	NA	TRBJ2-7	TGCGCCAGCACCCCCCAAGATCTCTCCTACGAGCAGTACTTC	CASTPQDLSYEQYF
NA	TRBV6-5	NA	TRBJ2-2	TGTGCCAGCGGTTACTTCCCCCCAACCGGTACCGGGGAGCTGTTTTTT	CASGYFPPTGTGELFF
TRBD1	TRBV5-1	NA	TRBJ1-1	TGCGCCAGCAGCTTCCGAAGGCAGGGGGCCACTGAAGCTTTCTTT	CASSFRRQGATEAFF
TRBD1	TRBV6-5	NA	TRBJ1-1	TGTGCCAGCAGTTTTGCAGGGGGCGCAAACACTGAAGCTTTCTTT	CASSFAGGANTEAFF
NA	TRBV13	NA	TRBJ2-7	TGTGCCAGCAGCTCAGACAGGCGGGGCGAGCAGTACTTC	CASSSDRRGEQYF
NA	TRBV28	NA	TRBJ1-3	TGTGCCAGCATACTAGGGTTCTCTGGAAACACCATATATTTT	CASILGFSGNTIYF
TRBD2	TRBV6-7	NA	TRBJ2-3	TGTGCCAGCAGTTATTACGATGTACTCCGACTAGCGGGTAGCACAGATACGCAGTATTTT	CASSYYDVLRLAGSTDTQYF
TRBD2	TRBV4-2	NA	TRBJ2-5	TGTGCCAGCAGCCCGCTGGCGGGAGGGGGGGAGACCCAGTACTTC	CASSPLAGGGETQYF
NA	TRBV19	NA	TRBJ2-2	TGTGCCAGTACCTTAGCGGTTCCGAGCACCGGGGAGCTGTTTTTT	CASTLAVPSTGELFF
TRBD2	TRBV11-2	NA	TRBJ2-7	TGTGCCAGCAGCTCTGGACTAGCGGGAGGGCCTGTCGCCTACGAGCAGTACTTC	CASSSGLAGGPVAYEQYF
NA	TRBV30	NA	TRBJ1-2	TGTGCCTGGAAGAGCGTTGGCTACACCTTC	CAWKSVGYTF
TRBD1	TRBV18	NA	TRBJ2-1	TGTGCCAGCTCACCACCGGGACAGGATGAGCAGTTCTTC	CASSPPGQDEQFF
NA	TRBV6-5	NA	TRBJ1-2	TGTGCCAGCATGAGGAACGGACCTTATGGCTACACCTTC	CASMRNGPYGYTF
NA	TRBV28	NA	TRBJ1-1	TGTGCCAGCAGACCCAAGGGCGAGAACACTGAAGCTTTCTTT	CASRPKGENTEAFF
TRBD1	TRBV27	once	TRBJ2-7	TGTGCCAGCAGTCGGACAGGAAGTCTGGGAGAGCAGTACTTC	CASSRTGSLGEQYF